These T cell receptor beta chains were read from a single sample in a study of vaccination effects on CD4 cells after COVID-19. These receptors have no identified antigens. The assay was immunoSEQ multiplex PCR, and TCRdb's table has in-frame clones only and misses some. The table lists 50,000 to 75,000 clones, roughly 76% of them singletons. Source: CD4+ T cells from PBMCs cultured with HCoV-229E spike peptides, taken before COVID-19 vaccination. The receptors come from a human donor who received a COVID-19 vaccine. CDR3s include the opening cysteine and the closing phenylalanine or tryptophan. Fields, in order: clone size, V gene, J gene, D gene, CDR3 protein, CDR3 DNA. D genes are given only for firm matches. Clone sizes are given selectively: once, few, many, or a class where the clone is expanded.

>.|TRBV9|TRBJ1-1|.
CASSVSVEGSTEAFF
TGTGCCAGCAGCGTATCTGTCGAGGGGAGCACTGAAGCTTTCTTT
>once|TRBV28|TRBJ1-2|.
CASRKGGAVPNYGYTF
TGTGCCAGCAGGAAAGGGGGTGCAGTACCTAACTATGGCTACACCTTC
>.|TRBV4-2|TRBJ2-3|TRBD2
CASSPRAGGSTDTQYF
TGTGCCAGCAGCCCACGAGCGGGGGGGTCAACAGATACGCAGTATTTT
>.|TRBV2|TRBJ2-1|.
CASSESIGGSYNEQFF
TGTGCCAGCAGTGAAAGTATAGGGGGCTCCTACAATGAGCAGTTCTTC
>.|TRBV6-5|TRBJ2-3|.
CASSSRTDTQYF
TGTGCCAGCAGCAGCCGGACAGATACGCAGTATTTT
>.|TRBV6-5|TRBJ2-1|.
CASSPRGRTDGKFF
TGTGCCAGCAGTCCCCGAGGCCGGACAGATGGGAAGTTCTTC
>.|TRBV21-1|TRBJ2-1|.
CASSPGSKTGESYNEQFF
TGTGCCAGCAGCCCAGGGTCCAAAACAGGGGAATCCTACAATGAGCAGTTCTTC
>.|TRBV5-1|TRBJ2-1|.
CASRAGAAAYNYNEQFF
TGCGCCAGCAGAGCAGGGGCCGCTGCGTATAATTACAATGAGCAGTTCTTC
>once|TRBV5-1|TRBJ2-3|.
CASSFRGLTTDTQYF
TGCGCCAGCAGCTTTCGTGGGTTGACTACAGATACGCAGTATTTT
>.|TRBV29-1|TRBJ1-1|.
CSQQRLNTEAFF
TGCAGCCAACAGAGATTGAACACTGAAGCTTTCTTT
>.|TRBV30|TRBJ2-1|.
CAWTSPRGYEQFF
TGTGCCTGGACTAGCCCGAGGGGTTATGAGCAGTTCTTC
>.|TRBV7-3|TRBJ2-3|TRBD1
CASSDGDRGLDTQYF
TGTGCCAGCAGCGACGGGGACAGGGGGCTCGATACGCAGTATTTT
>few|TRBV4-1|TRBJ1-5|.
CASSQVLQPHSNQPQHF
TGCGCCAGCAGCCAAGTGTTACAGCCACATAGCAATCAGCCCCAGCATTTT
>.|TRBV9|TRBJ2-2|.
CASSVVGSPGELFF
TGTGCCAGCAGCGTAGTTGGTAGCCCGGGGGAGCTGTTTTTT
>.|TRBV11-2|TRBJ2-6|.
CASSLRANVLTF
TGTGCCAGCAGCTTAAGGGCCAACGTCCTGACTTTC
>.|TRBV6-6|TRBJ2-2|.
CASRKTERGGELFF
TGTGCCAGCAGGAAGACAGAGAGGGGCGGGGAGCTGTTTTTT
>.|TRBV18|TRBJ1-2|TRBD1
CASSPGQTTNYGYTF
TGTGCCAGCTCACCGGGACAGACGACTAACTATGGCTACACCTTC
>.|TRBV19|TRBJ1-1|TRBD1
CASSQPGQGTLEAFF
TGTGCCAGTAGTCAACCGGGACAGGGGACTCTTGAAGCTTTCTTT
>.|TRBV6-2/TRBV6-3|TRBJ2-3|.
CASSYSGTTILADTQYF
TGTGCCAGCAGTTACTCAGGGACCACGATCCTCGCAGATACGCAGTATTTT
>.|TRBV14|TRBJ1-1|.
CASREPGNTEAFF
TGTGCCAGCAGAGAACCAGGGAACACTGAAGCTTTCTTT
>.|TRBV4-1|TRBJ1-4|.
CASSGRPGEKLFF
TGCGCCAGCAGCGGCCGGCCGGGTGAAAAACTGTTTTTT
>.|TRBV2|TRBJ2-1|.
CASSESGFYNEQFF
TGTGCCAGCAGTGAATCGGGTTTCTACAATGAGCAGTTCTTC
>.|TRBV7-3|TRBJ2-5|TRBD1
CASSRGQQETQYF
TGTGCCAGCAGCCGGGGACAGCAAGAGACCCAGTACTTC
>few|TRBV7-2|TRBJ1-2|TRBD1
CASSLSLTGASGYTF
TGTGCCAGCAGCTTGTCGCTAACAGGGGCGAGCGGCTACACCTTC
>.|TRBV6-5|TRBJ1-5|.
CASSPRTEIQPQHF
TGTGCCAGCAGCCCACGCACTGAGATTCAGCCCCAGCATTTT
>once|TRBV15|TRBJ2-3|TRBD1
CATQRQGSTDTQYF
TGTGCCACCCAACGACAGGGGAGCACAGATACGCAGTATTTT
>.|TRBV5-1|TRBJ1-1|TRBD1
CASSSGTGVTEAFF
TGCGCCAGCAGCTCCGGGACAGGGGTCACTGAAGCTTTCTTT
>.|TRBV24-1|TRBJ1-6|.
CATSDSGSTYNSPLHF
TGTGCCACCAGTGACTCAGGGTCCACCTATAATTCACCCCTCCACTTT
>.|TRBV3-1/TRBV3-2|TRBJ2-1|TRBD2
CASRGRGASYNEQFF
TGTGCCTCCCGGGGGCGGGGGGCATCCTACAATGAGCAGTTCTTC
>.|TRBV5-6|TRBJ2-3|.
CASSSKKSTDTQYF
TGTGCCAGCAGCTCCAAAAAGAGCACAGATACGCAGTATTTT
>.|TRBV19|TRBJ2-3|.
CASSIAATSTGDTQYF
TGTGCCAGTAGTATTGCGGCGACTAGCACAGGGGATACGCAGTATTTT
>.|TRBV7-2|TRBJ1-4|.
CASSWSGEKLFF
TGTGCCAGCAGCTGGTCGGGGGAAAAACTGTTTTTT
>.|TRBV19|TRBJ2-5|.
CASSIVIRETQYF
TGTGCCAGTAGTATTGTAATCCGGGAGACCCAGTACTTC
>.|TRBV21-1|TRBJ1-4|.
CASSNKDREFPNEKLFF
TGTGCCAGCAGCAACAAGGACAGGGAGTTTCCCAATGAAAAACTGTTTTTT
>.|TRBV5-1|TRBJ2-5|.
CASSRGSYQETQYF
TGCGCCAGCAGCCGGGGCTCGTACCAAGAGACCCAGTACTTC
>.|TRBV5-1|TRBJ1-2|TRBD1
CASSLATGGATSDGYTF
TGCGCCAGCAGCTTGGCGACAGGGGGTGCGACTTCGGATGGCTACACCTTC
>.|TRBV4-1|TRBJ1-2|TRBD1
CASSRPGQGGGYTF
TGCGCCAGCAGTCGCCCGGGACAGGGTGGCGGCTACACCTTC
>.|TRBV9|TRBJ1-2|.
CASSEQGAYGYTF
TGTGCCAGCAGCGAACAGGGTGCATATGGCTACACCTTC
>.|TRBV9|TRBJ2-1|TRBD2
CASSPQPGLAMDEQFF
TGTGCCAGCAGCCCACAGCCGGGACTAGCGATGGATGAGCAGTTCTTC
>.|TRBV24-1|TRBJ2-5|TRBD2
CATSDPGTSGGKTQYF
TGTGCCACCAGTGATCCCGGGACTAGCGGGGGGAAGACCCAGTACTTC
>.|TRBV4-1|TRBJ2-5|TRBD2
CASSQRRLAGGKNKETQYF
TGCGCCAGCAGCCAAAGACGACTAGCGGGGGGGAAAAATAAAGAGACCCAGTACTTC
>.|TRBV18|TRBJ1-3|.
CASSPNSGNTIYF
TGTGCCAGCTCACCAAACTCTGGAAACACCATATATTTT
>few|TRBV2|TRBJ2-2|.
CASGGDTGELFF
TGTGCCAGCGGGGGAGACACCGGGGAGCTGTTTTTT
>.|TRBV5-3|TRBJ1-1|.
CARSSRITFF
TGTGCCAGAAGCTCCAGAATAACTTTCTTT
>.|TRBV12-3/TRBV12-4|TRBJ2-5|.
CASSLGLEGPQYF
TGTGCCAGCAGTTTGGGCCTAGAGGGGCCCCAGTACTTC
>.|TRBV7-2|TRBJ2-1|.
CASSLQETYNEQFF
TGTGCCAGCAGCTTACAGGAAACCTACAATGAGCAGTTCTTC
>.|TRBV5-1|TRBJ2-3|.
CASRYVQGTGTDTQYF
TGCGCCAGCAGATACGTACAGGGTACGGGCACAGATACGCAGTATTTT
>few|TRBV2|TRBJ2-1|TRBD2
CASGGLAGGNEQFF
TGTGCCAGCGGGGGACTAGCGGGGGGCAATGAGCAGTTCTTC
>.|TRBV14|TRBJ1-1|.
CASSQDERIEAFF
TGTGCCAGCAGCCAAGATGAGCGAATTGAAGCTTTCTTT
>.|TRBV3-1/TRBV3-2|TRBJ2-6|TRBD1
CASSQTGGTSGANVLTF
TGTGCCAGCAGCCAAACAGGGGGTACCTCTGGGGCCAACGTCCTGACTTTC
>.|TRBV9|TRBJ1-2|.
CASSVGGAETYGYTF
TGTGCCAGCAGCGTAGGAGGGGCAGAGACGTATGGCTACACCTTC
>once|TRBV5-1|TRBJ2-3|.
CASSLVVRGVSTDTQYF
TGCGCCAGCAGCTTGGTGGTTAGGGGGGTCAGCACAGATACGCAGTATTTT
>once|TRBV9|TRBJ1-1|.
CASSTQNTEAFF
TGTGCCAGCAGCACGCAGAACACTGAAGCTTTCTTT
>.|TRBV24-1|TRBJ2-3|.
CATSGSGGRTDTQYF
TGTGCCACCAGTGGGTCCGGAGGGCGCACAGATACGCAGTATTTT
>.|TRBV12-3/TRBV12-4|TRBJ1-1|.
CASSRTEATEAFF
TGTGCCAGCAGCCGGACCGAGGCCACTGAAGCTTTCTTT
>.|TRBV6-5|TRBJ1-1|.
CASRWDNTNTEAFF
TGTGCCAGCAGATGGGACAATACGAACACTGAAGCTTTCTTT